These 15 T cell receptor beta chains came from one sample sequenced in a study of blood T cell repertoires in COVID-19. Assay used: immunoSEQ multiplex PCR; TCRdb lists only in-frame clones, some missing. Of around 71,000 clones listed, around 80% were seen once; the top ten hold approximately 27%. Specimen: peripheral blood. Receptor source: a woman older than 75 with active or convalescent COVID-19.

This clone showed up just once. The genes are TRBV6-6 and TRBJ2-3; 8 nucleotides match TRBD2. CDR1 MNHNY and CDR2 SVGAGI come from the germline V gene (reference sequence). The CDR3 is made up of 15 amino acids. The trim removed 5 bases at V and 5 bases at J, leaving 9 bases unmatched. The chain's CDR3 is CASSGPGGALDTQYF. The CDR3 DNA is TGTGCCAGCAGTGGTCCCGGGGGGGCATTAGATACGCAGTATTTT.

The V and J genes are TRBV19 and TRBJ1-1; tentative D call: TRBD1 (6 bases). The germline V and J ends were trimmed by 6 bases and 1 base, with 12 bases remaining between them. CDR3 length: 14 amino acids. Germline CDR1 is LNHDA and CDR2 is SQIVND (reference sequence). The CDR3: CASSTGRGNTEAFF. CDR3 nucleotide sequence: TGTGCCAGTAGCACAGGGAGGGGGAACACTGAAGCTTTCTTT.

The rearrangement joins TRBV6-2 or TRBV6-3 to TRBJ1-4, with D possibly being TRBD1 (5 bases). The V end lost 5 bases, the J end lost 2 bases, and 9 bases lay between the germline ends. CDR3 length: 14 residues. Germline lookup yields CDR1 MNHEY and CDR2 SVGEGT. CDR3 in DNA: TGTGCCAGCAGTAGGGGCCGGACTAATGAAAAACTGTTTTTT. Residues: CASSRGRTNEKLFF.

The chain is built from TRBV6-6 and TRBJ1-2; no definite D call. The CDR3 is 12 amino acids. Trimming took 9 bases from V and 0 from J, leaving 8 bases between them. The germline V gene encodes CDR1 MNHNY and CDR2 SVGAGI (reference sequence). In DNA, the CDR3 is TGTGCCAGTCGCGCAACTAACTATGGCTACACCTTC. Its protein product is CASRATNYGYTF.

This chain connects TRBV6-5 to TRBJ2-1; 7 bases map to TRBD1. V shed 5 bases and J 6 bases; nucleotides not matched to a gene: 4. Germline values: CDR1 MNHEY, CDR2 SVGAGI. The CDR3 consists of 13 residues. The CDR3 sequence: CASSLGTVNEQFF. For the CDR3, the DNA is TGTGCCAGCAGTCTTGGGACAGTCAATGAGCAGTTCTTC.

CDR3 sequence reads: CASSPGPTYEQYF. The CDR3 DNA sequence: TGTGCCAGCAGTCCTGGCCCCACATACGAGCAGTACTTC. The V gene is TRBV27, the J gene TRBJ2-7; D ambiguous. This CDR3 is built from 13 residues. The V end was cut by 5 bases, the J end by 4 bases, with 12 bases between. CDR1 and CDR2 from the germline V gene are MNHEY and SMNVEV (reference sequence).

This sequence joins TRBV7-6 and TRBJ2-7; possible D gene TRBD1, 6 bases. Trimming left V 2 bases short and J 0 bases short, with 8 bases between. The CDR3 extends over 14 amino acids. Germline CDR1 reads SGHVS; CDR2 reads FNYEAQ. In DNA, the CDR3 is TGTGCCAGCAGCTTACTAGGGGGCTCCTACGAGCAGTACTTC. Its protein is CASSLLGGSYEQYF.

DNA of the CDR3: TGTGCCACCAGCCGTATGGGGGGGGTTAGGAACATTCAGTACTTC. Its translation: CATSRMGGVRNIQYF. The chain links TRBV15 to TRBJ2-4, with TRBD2 matching 7 bases. V shed 5 bases and J 7 bases; nucleotides not matched to a gene: 11. The CDR3 is 15 amino acids. Germline V gives CDR1 LNHNV, CDR2 YYDKDF (reference sequence).

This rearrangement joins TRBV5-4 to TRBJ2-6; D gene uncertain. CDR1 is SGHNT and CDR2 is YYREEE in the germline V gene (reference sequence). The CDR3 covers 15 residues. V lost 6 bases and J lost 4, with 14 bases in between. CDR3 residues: CASIGSAEGANVLTF. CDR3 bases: TGTGCCAGCATCGGGTCCGCGGAAGGGGCCAACGTCCTGACTTTC.

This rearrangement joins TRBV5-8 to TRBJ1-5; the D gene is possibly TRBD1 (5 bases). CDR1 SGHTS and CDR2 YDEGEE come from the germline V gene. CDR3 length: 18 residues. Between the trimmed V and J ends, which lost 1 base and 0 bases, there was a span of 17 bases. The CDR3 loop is CASSLLAGRGYSNQPQHF. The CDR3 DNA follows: TGTGCCAGCAGCTTGTTGGCAGGGCGGGGGTATAGCAATCAGCCCCAGCATTTT. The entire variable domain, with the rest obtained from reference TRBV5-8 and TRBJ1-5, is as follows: EAGVTQSPTHLIKTRGQQATLRCSPISGHTSVYWYQQALGLGLQFLLWYDEGEERNRGNFPPRFSGRQFPNYSSELNVNALELEDSALYLCASSLLAGRGYSNQPQHFGDGTRLSIL.

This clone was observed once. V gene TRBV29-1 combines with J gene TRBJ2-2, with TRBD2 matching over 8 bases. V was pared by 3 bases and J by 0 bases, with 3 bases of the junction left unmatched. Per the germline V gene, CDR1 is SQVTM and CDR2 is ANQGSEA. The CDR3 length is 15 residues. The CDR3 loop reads CSVDPGGANTGELFF. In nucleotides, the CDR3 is TGCAGCGTTGATCCCGGGGGGGCGAACACCGGGGAGCTGTTTTTT.

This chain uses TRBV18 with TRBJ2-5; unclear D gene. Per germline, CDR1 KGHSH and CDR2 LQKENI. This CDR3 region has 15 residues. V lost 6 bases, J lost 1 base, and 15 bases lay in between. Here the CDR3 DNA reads TGTGCCAGCTCGTCGGAGTTAGCCAGCCAAGAGACCCAGTACTTC. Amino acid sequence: CASSSELASQETQYF.

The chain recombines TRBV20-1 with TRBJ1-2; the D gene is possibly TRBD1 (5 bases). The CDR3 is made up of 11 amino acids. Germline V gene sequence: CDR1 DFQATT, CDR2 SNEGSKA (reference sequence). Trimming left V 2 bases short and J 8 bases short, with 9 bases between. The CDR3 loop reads CSARPRGGYTF. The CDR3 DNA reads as TGCAGTGCTAGACCAAGGGGCGGCTACACCTTC.

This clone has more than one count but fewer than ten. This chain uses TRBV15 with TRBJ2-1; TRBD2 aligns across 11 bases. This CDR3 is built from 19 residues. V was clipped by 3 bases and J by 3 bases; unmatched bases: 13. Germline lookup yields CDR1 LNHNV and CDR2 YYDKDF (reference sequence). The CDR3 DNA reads TGTGCCACCAGCAGGGATATAGCGGGGGGGTCTGCCCTCTACAATGAGCAGTTCTTC. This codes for CATSRDIAGGSALYNEQFF.

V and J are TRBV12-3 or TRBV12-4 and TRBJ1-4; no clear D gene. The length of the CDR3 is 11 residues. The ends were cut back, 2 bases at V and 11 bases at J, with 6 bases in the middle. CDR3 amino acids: CASSLQRKLFF. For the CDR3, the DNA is TGTGCCAGCAGTTTACAGAGGAAACTGTTTTTT.